Listed here is a single T cell receptor beta chain. Random-hexamer reverse transcription was applied to about 0.5 to 1 ug RNA. TCRdb independently ran MiXCR on the immunoSEQ multiplex PCR reads; one entry per CDR3 protein. This sample has approximately 170,000 distinct CDR3 sequences; less than 95% occur once, and the top ten carry around 0.093%. The multiple sclerosis controls were treatment-naive patients with relapsing-remitting disease that was stable or active. TEMRA cells were enriched by FACS, while CD8+ and CD4+ T cells were obtained through a negative isolation that was performed magnetically. These data originate in a study of CD8 T cells in Susac syndrome. CDR1 KGHDR and CDR2 SFDVKD come from the germline V gene. V shed 4 bases and J shed 5 bases, with 17 bases lying between them. This CDR3 comprises 16 residues.

Sequenced: CD4+ T cells from PBMCs. The clonotype comes from a human donor with multiple sclerosis. The chain combines TRBV24-1 with TRBJ2-1, with D maybe TRBD2 (6 bases). The CDR3, as DNA: TGTGCCACCAGTGACCCCAGGGCGCGGGGCCACAATGAGCAGTTCTTC. Encoded protein: CATSDPRARGHNEQFF.